This is a list of T cell receptor beta chains from one sample in a study of blood T cell repertoires in COVID-19. Profiling relied on immunoSEQ multiplex PCR, and the TCRdb table lists in-frame clones only, not all of them. The sample has under 300,000 clones, about 90% seen once. Specimen: PBMCs or T cells enriched from blood (not recorded which). These receptors were collected from a human donor in a cohort exposed to, infected with or recovered from COVID-19 (not recorded which). The donor label of this sample is uncertain. Each CDR3 is given with its conserved first and last residue. The order of the fields is clone size, V gene, J gene, D gene, CDR3 protein, CDR3 DNA. A D gene is named only where the DNA matches it firmly. Clone size is not always given. Where it is, it says once, few, many or a class for expanded clones.

-	TRBV20-1	TRBJ1-2	-	CSARGDRGYTF	TGCAGTGCTAGGGGAGACCGGGGCTACACCTTC
once	TRBV5-4	TRBJ2-7	TRBD1	CASSRTGLSSYEQYF	TGTGCCAGCAGCCGGACAGGTTTGAGCTCCTACGAGCAGTACTTC
-	TRBV12-3/TRBV12-4	TRBJ2-1	-	CASSSVYEQFF	TGTGCCAGCAGTTCCGTCTATGAGCAGTTCTTC
-	TRBV24-1	TRBJ1-2	-	CATRSGMGGYTF	TGTGCCACCAGATCAGGGATGGGCGGCTACACCTTC
once	TRBV5-4	TRBJ2-3	-	CASSVAGGPDTQYF	TGTGCCAGCAGTGTAGCCGGGGGGCCAGATACGCAGTATTTT
few	TRBV18	TRBJ1-3	-	CASSPNNRNTIYF	TGTGCCAGCTCACCAAACAATCGAAACACCATATATTTT
-	TRBV19	TRBJ1-1	TRBD1	CASSFIPGQKNTEAFF	TGTGCCAGTAGCTTCATACCGGGACAGAAGAACACTGAAGCTTTCTTT
-	TRBV11-2	TRBJ2-7	TRBD2	CASSPPRTSGGAHEQYF	TGTGCCAGCAGCCCCCCTCGGACTAGCGGGGGGGCCCACGAGCAGTACTTC
-	TRBV7-8	TRBJ1-1	TRBD1	CASSWDRVNTEAFF	TGTGCCAGCAGCTGGGACAGGGTGAACACTGAAGCTTTCTTT
-	TRBV29-1	TRBJ1-1	TRBD1	CSALQGGGTEAFF	TGCAGCGCTCTACAGGGGGGGGGCACTGAAGCTTTCTTT
-	TRBV12-3/TRBV12-4	TRBJ2-1	-	CASRGRQVPEQFF	TGTGCCAGCAGGGGTAGACAGGTCCCTGAGCAGTTCTTC
-	TRBV6-1	TRBJ1-2	-	CASSEGSGSNGYTF	TGTGCCAGCAGTGAAGGTTCAGGGTCCAATGGCTACACCTTC
-	TRBV18	TRBJ2-2	-	CASSPQVNTGELFF	TGTGCCAGCTCACCTCAGGTGAACACCGGGGAGCTGTTTTTT
-	TRBV30	TRBJ1-1	TRBD1	CAWSVSRTTGVVTEAFF	TGTGCCTGGAGTGTCTCCCGCACAACAGGGGTCGTGACTGAAGCTTTCTTT
-	TRBV5-1	TRBJ2-2	TRBD1	CASSPQGDTGELFF	TGCGCCAGCAGCCCCCAGGGGGACACCGGGGAGCTGTTTTTT
-	TRBV9	TRBJ1-1	-	CASSDSWEDTSTEAFF	TGTGCCAGCAGCGACAGTTGGGAGGACACTAGTACTGAAGCTTTCTTT
-	TRBV19	TRBJ1-5	-	CASSIDNRSNQPQHF	TGTGCCAGTAGTATAGATAACAGGTCCAATCAGCCCCAGCATTTT
-	TRBV7-9	TRBJ1-2	-	CASSPSRTDVSARYGYTF	TGTGCCAGCAGCCCCTCTAGGACAGATGTCTCTGCTCGCTATGGCTACACCTTC
-	TRBV7-9	TRBJ1-1	TRBD1	CASSIDRGATEAFF	TGTGCCAGCAGTATAGACAGGGGCGCCACTGAAGCTTTCTTT
-	TRBV7-2	TRBJ1-1	TRBD1	CASSLVALGTGVMNTEAFF	TGTGCCAGCAGCTTAGTGGCTCTCGGGACAGGTGTCATGAACACTGAAGCTTTCTTT
few	TRBV7-3	TRBJ1-1	-	CASSRHLDTEAFF	TGTGCCAGCAGCCGACATTTGGACACTGAAGCTTTCTTT
-	TRBV5-4	TRBJ1-2	TRBD1	CASTSHVTGGNYGYTF	TGTGCCAGCACCTCCCATGTGACAGGGGGTAACTATGGCTACACCTTC
-	TRBV30	TRBJ2-7	-	CAWSRDSSYEQYF	TGTGCCTGGAGTCGGGACTCTTCCTACGAGCAGTACTTC
-	TRBV5-1	TRBJ2-3	-	CASSLASRGQADTQYF	TGCGCCAGCAGCTTGGCCTCAAGGGGCCAGGCAGATACGCAGTATTTT
-	TRBV5-6	TRBJ1-1	TRBD1	CASSWTGGAGWRTEAFF	TGTGCCAGCAGCTGGACAGGGGGCGCGGGTTGGAGGACTGAAGCTTTCTTT
-	TRBV27	TRBJ1-6	-	CASSSGLSPLHF	TGTGCCAGCAGTTCGGGACTTTCACCCCTCCACTTT
-	TRBV6-4	TRBJ2-3	-	CASSDSGGDTDTQYF	TGTGCCAGCAGTGATTCCGGCGGGGACACAGATACGCAGTATTTT
-	TRBV5-3	TRBJ2-2	TRBD2	CARSPGLAGARTGELFF	TGTGCCAGAAGCCCGGGACTAGCGGGGGCCAGAACCGGGGAGCTGTTTTTT
-	TRBV5-1	TRBJ1-3	TRBD1	CASSSDRAGNTIYF	TGCGCCAGCAGCTCGGACAGGGCTGGAAACACCATATATTTT
-	TRBV6-4	TRBJ1-3	TRBD1	CASSDPDRVPGTIYF	TGTGCCAGCAGTGACCCCGACAGGGTGCCGGGCACCATATATTTT
-	TRBV21-1	TRBJ2-2	-	CAGVIHANTGELFF	TGTGCCGGTGTCATACATGCGAACACCGGGGAGCTGTTTTTT
-	TRBV30	TRBJ1-2	TRBD1	CAWRPTGVVGYTF	TGTGCCTGGAGGCCGACAGGGGTGGTTGGCTACACCTTC
-	TRBV6-1	TRBJ2-7	-	CASSELSEQYF	TGTGCCAGCAGTGAACTCAGCGAGCAGTACTTC
-	TRBV13	TRBJ2-1	TRBD2	CASSLGRGGDEQFF	TGTGCCAGCAGCTTAGGCCGGGGGGGTGACGAGCAGTTCTTC
-	TRBV10-3	TRBJ2-3	-	CAISGADTQYF	TGTGCCATCAGTGGAGCGGATACGCAGTATTTT
-	TRBV9	TRBJ2-3	TRBD1	CASSFRDREFADTQYF	TGTGCCAGCAGCTTCCGGGACAGGGAATTCGCAGATACGCAGTATTTT